A single TCR beta chain is shown here with its context. The antigen it binds to is not known. It has no much larger one-base neighbor in the sample; base qualities were not kept. The germline V gene (reference sequence) yields MNHEY for CDR1 and SMNVEV for CDR2. From the cysteine through the phenylalanine, the CDR3 covers 19 amino acids. The CDR3 DNA has 57 bases and is translated from base 1. V is shortened by 5 bases, J by 4 bases, and the region joining them spans 26 bases. The run used an Illumina HiSeq 1500. TCRdb handled the public reads itself, with Q25 trimming in fastp and clone calling in MiXCR, and kept productive beta chains. Every CDR3 protein is listed once, alongside the most common genes and DNA of its rows. This sample comprises 450,000 to 600,000 distinct CDR3 sequences, approximately 10% of them detected only once. Roughly 10% of the sample goes to the ten largest clones. This sample is part of a study of T cell repertoires in cytomegalovirus infection (dated by TCRdb to the late 2010s). Describing the broader study: Donor HLA type was relevant to the analysis, as public TCR beta signatures indicated carriage of CMV infection together with the matching HLA type.

The investigation overall reported the following: Carriers of CMV infection plus the relevant HLA type were discriminated by the cumulative frequency of public TCR beta family members in the study cohort and in an independent roughly 370-donor cohort. The ex vivo response was dominated by HLA-C-restricted CMV-specific TCR beta clonotypes, and the single most frequent clonotype in two of eight donors was supplied by these HLA-C-restricted clonotypes.

This TCR was recovered from a human donor in good health (CMV status not recorded). Some clones in this sample may be carry-over from other donors' samples. The sample taken for sequencing was PBMCs. The V gene is TRBV27 and the J gene is TRBJ1-4, with TRBD1 perhaps the D gene, on 5 matching bases. The nucleotides are TGTGCCAGCAGTCCCGGTCGTCGGGGGGGAATATATTATAATGAAAAACTGTTTTTT. Its product reads: CASSPGRRGGIYYNEKLFF.